Sequencing of this T cell receptor (beta chain) was carried out in a study of shared clonotypes between healthy human individuals. Looking at the study overall: Ranging from 18 to 49 in age, donors were a couple of women and a few men.

Only in-frame clones appear in the TCRdb table, and some are missing; sequencing was by immunoSEQ multiplex PCR. The repertoire includes some 1,900,000 clones, about 95% of them detected once, and around 1.2% sits in the top ten. CDR1 is SGHNT, CDR2 YYREEE, per germline (reference sequence). V was pared by 3 bases and J by 6 bases, with 7 bases of the junction left unmatched. This CDR3 contains 14 residues. CD45RO-negative, CCR7-selected cells formed the naive CD8 fraction, which excluded terminally differentiated effector memory CD45RA+ cells. V is TRBV5-4 and J is TRBJ1-2; 8 nucleotides agree with TRBD1. Sequencing was done on a sample of naive CD8+ T cells sorted from blood. The origin of this receptor is a man aged 18 to 30 in good health. The CDR3 reads CASSWGSTGDGYTF. In nucleotides, the CDR3 is TGTGCCAGCAGCTGGGGTTCGACAGGGGATGGCTACACCTTC.